Shown below are 5 T cell receptor beta chains from a single sample sequenced in a study of cytomegalovirus exposure and HLA in healthy donors. Method: immunoSEQ multiplex PCR; TCRdb's copy keeps in-frame clones and lacks some. The table includes fewer than 200,000 clones, around 92% detected once. The sequenced sample consisted of PBMCs. These receptors were collected from a man younger than 30 in good health and CMV-seropositive.

Points on this clone: Additional DNA sequences in this sample encode the identical CDR3. The chain uses TRBV5-6 and TRBJ2-7, with unresolved D. Trimming took 1 base from V and 4 from J, leaving 6 bases between them. CDR3 length equals 12 residues. Germline assignment: CDR1 SGHDT and CDR2 YYEEEE. This CDR3 is CASSLSSYEQYF. CDR3 nucleotide sequence: TGTGCCAGCAGCTTGAGTAGTTACGAGCAGTACTTC.

V is TRBV29-1 and J is TRBJ1-5; TRBD1 aligns across 7 bases. Per the germline V gene, CDR1 is SQVTM and CDR2 is ANQGSEA. The J segment lost 4 bases and the V segment lost 4 bases, leaving 7 bases of the junction unmatched. The CDR3 is 14 residues long. The CDR3 DNA reads as TGCAGCGTTGTTGGGACAGACCCTAATCAGCCCCAGCATTTT. Translation gives CSVVGTDPNQPQHF.

This rearrangement joins TRBV5-1 to TRBJ2-3; 7 nucleotides agree with TRBD2. The junction had 5 bases not matched to a gene; V was cut back by 0 bases and J by 1 base. Germline V lookup: CDR1 SGHRS, CDR2 YFSETQ. CDR3 length equals 16 residues. The CDR3 DNA follows: TGCGCCAGCAGCTTGGCCGGACTAGGTCGCACAGATACGCAGTATTTT. Amino acid sequence: CASSLAGLGRTDTQYF.

J is TRBJ2-2 and V is TRBV19; D gene uncertain. Trimming removed 6 bases from V and 0 bases from J, with 11 bases in between. The germline gives CDR1 LNHDA, CDR2 SQIVND (reference sequence). CDR3 length: 15 amino acids. CDR3: CASRAGQSNTGELFF. The CDR3 region has the DNA TGTGCCAGTAGGGCTGGGCAGTCGAACACCGGGGAGCTGTTTTTT.

The CDR3 is CASSSLVGVRGNTEAFF. As DNA, the CDR3 is TGTGCCAGCAGCTCGTTAGTCGGGGTCAGGGGGAACACTGAAGCTTTCTTT. V gene TRBV5-6 combines with J gene TRBJ1-1; perhaps TRBD1 as D (6 bases). The V gene's germline CDR1 is SGHDT and CDR2 YYEEEE. CDR3 length: 17 residues. The V gene lost 3 bases and the J gene lost 1 base, with 19 bases spanning the gap.